These 22 T cell receptor beta chains were sequenced from one sample in a study of Ad26.COV2.S vaccination and SARS-CoV-2 variants. Treatment described: 15 to 20 received Ad26.COV2.S at low or high dose, single or two shots; about 5 received placebo; per-sample allocation not given. On day 63 after the first injection, vaccine and placebo recipients gave samples. Profiling relied on immunoSEQ multiplex PCR, and the TCRdb table lists in-frame clones only, not all of them. The table has about 390,000 clones, around 92% seen once. Sequencing was performed on peripheral blood, taken in a trial of Ad26.COV2.S vaccine versus placebo. These receptors originate from a person aged 18 to 59 who received the Ad26.COV2.S COVID-19 vaccine or a placebo.

The rearrangement uses TRBV6-5 and TRBJ2-3, with D maybe TRBD2 (5 bases). The V end lost 11 bases, the J end lost 0 bases, and 12 bases lay between the germline ends. The CDR3 length is 13 residues. Per germline, CDR1 MNHEY and CDR2 SVGAGI. The chain's CDR3 is CAGSLDSTDTQYF. The CDR3 nucleotides read TGTGCCGGGAGCTTAGATAGCACAGATACGCAGTATTTT.

The chain uses TRBV11-2 and TRBJ2-1; 7 bases line up with TRBD2. The V gene's germline CDR1 is SGHAT and CDR2 FQNNGV. This CDR3 has 17 amino acids. Trimming cost V 3 bases and J 5 bases; bases outside gene matches: 13. The chain's CDR3 is CASSFSQTSARHNEQFF. CDR3 DNA sequence: TGTGCCAGCAGCTTTTCTCAAACTAGCGCCAGGCACAATGAGCAGTTCTTC. The full variable domain, in which reference TRBV11-2 and TRBJ2-1 provide the parts outside the CDR3, is EAGVAQSPRYKIIEKRQSVAFWCNPISGHATLYWYQQILGQGPKLLIQFQNNGVVDDSQLPKDRFSAERLKGVDSTLKIQPAKLEDSAVYLCASSFSQTSARHNEQFFGPGTRLTVL.

The CDR3, as DNA: TGTGCCAGCTGCCGACTAGCGGGGGGCCTCCAAGAGACCCAGTACTTC. Translated: CASCRLAGGLQETQYF. The rearrangement links TRBV18 to TRBJ2-5; TRBD2 matches 13 bases. V lost 7 bases to trimming and J lost 1 base; unmatched junction nucleotides: 6. The CDR3 runs 16 residues. Germline values: CDR1 KGHSH, CDR2 LQKENI. The complete variable domain, with remaining parts taken from reference TRBV18 and TRBJ2-5, reads NAGVMQNPRHLVRRRGQEARLRCSPMKGHSHVYWYRQLPEEGLKFMVYLQKENIIDESGMPKERFSAEFPKEGPSILRIQQVVRGDSAAYFCASCRLAGGLQETQYFGPGTRLLVL.

V is TRBV7-6 and J is TRBJ2-1; D not resolved. The CDR3 has 15 residues. V lost 1 base and J 2 bases, leaving 9 bases between the germline ends. Germline-derived CDR1 and CDR2 are SGHVS and FNYEAQ. The CDR3 nucleotides read TGTGCCAGCAGCTTAGGCGCTAGGGCCTACAATGAGCAGTTCTTC. Translated: CASSLGARAYNEQFF.

V gene TRBV30 combines with J gene TRBJ1-4; D is unresolved. The ends were cut back, 3 bases at V and 4 bases at J, with 18 bases in the middle. Germline V gene lookup returns CDR1 GTSNPN and CDR2 SVGIG (reference sequence). The CDR3 is 16 amino acids. The DNA of the CDR3 is TGTGCCTGGAGCGATATTAGACAAGTCCTTAATGAAAAACTGTTTTTT. Translated: CAWSDIRQVLNEKLFF.

J is TRBJ2-3 and V is TRBV9; 8 bases agree with TRBD1. Germline V gene sequence: CDR1 SGDLS, CDR2 YYNGEE. J lost 0 bases, V lost 4 bases, and 7 bases had no gene match. The CDR3 sequence is 16 residues long. The CDR3 sequence: CASSSQRTGSTDTQYF. The CDR3 DNA follows: TGTGCCAGCAGCTCCCAACGGACAGGGAGCACAGATACGCAGTATTTT.

This clone was recorded a few times. The chain recombines TRBV4-3 with TRBJ2-3; 10 bases match TRBD1. The CDR3 extends over 17 amino acids. V was clipped by 4 bases and J by 2 bases; unmatched bases: 9. Germline V CDR1 and CDR2: LGHNA, YSLEER. CDR3 DNA sequence: TGCGCCAGCAGCCTCGAAGGGACAGGGGCGAACACAGATACGCAGTATTTT. It specifies CASSLEGTGANTDTQYF.

The rearrangement uses TRBV19 and TRBJ2-3; possibly TRBD1 for D (7 bases). V lost 7 bases to trimming and J lost 3 bases, with 23 bases between them. This CDR3 spans 17 amino acids. Looked up from germline, CDR1 is LNHDA and CDR2 is SQIVND (reference sequence). In nucleotides, the CDR3 is TGTGCCAGTACCCAGCCCAGGGGGGCCGGCGTGACAGATACGCAGTATTTT. It yields the protein CASTQPRGAGVTDTQYF.

This chain joins TRBV5-4 and TRBJ2-2, with D possibly called TRBD1 or TRBD2 (6 bases each). The CDR3 runs to 16 residues. V lost 3 bases and J 6 bases, leaving 18 bases between the germline ends. Germline values: CDR1 SGHNT, CDR2 YYREEE (reference sequence). The CDR3 DNA is TGTGCCAGCAGCTCGCCGAGGGGGGCTATTTCCGGGGAGCTGTTTTTT. Translating gives CASSSPRGAISGELFF.

This rearrangement joins TRBV11-2 to TRBJ2-1; TRBD2 aligns across 10 bases. Losses at the gene ends were 4 bases for V and 5 bases for J; bases not matched to a gene: 5. This CDR3 contains 15 residues. Looked up from germline, CDR1 is SGHAT and CDR2 is FQNNGV. CDR3 region: CASSSSGGEDNEQFF. CDR3 nucleotide sequence: TGTGCCAGCAGCTCAAGCGGGGGGGAGGACAATGAGCAGTTCTTC.

The chain has TRBV15 and TRBJ2-2; 11 bases align to TRBD2. The V gene end was trimmed by 1 base and the J gene end by 0 bases; junction bases not matched to a gene: 7. The CDR3 length is 19 residues. Germline CDR1 and CDR2: LNHNV and YYDKDF (reference sequence). The CDR3: CATSRGIAGGTANTGELFF. The CDR3 DNA reads as TGTGCCACCAGCAGAGGGATAGCGGGGGGGACCGCGAACACCGGGGAGCTGTTTTTT.

The chain couples TRBV6-2 or TRBV6-3 to TRBJ1-1; perhaps TRBD1 as D (5 bases). The V end was cut by 0 bases, the J end by 2 bases, with 16 bases between. This CDR3 spans 17 amino acids. CDR1 and CDR2 (germline): MNHEY, SVGEGT. The DNA for the CDR3 is TGTGCCAGCAGTTACTCGCCCGACGGCAGGGTTAACACTGAAGCTTTCTTT. Its protein product is CASSYSPDGRVNTEAFF.

CDR3 loop: CASRPEDRGRNEQYF. The CDR3 DNA follows: TGTGCCAGCAGGCCCGAGGACAGGGGGCGTAACGAGCAGTACTTC. The V gene is TRBV28, the J gene TRBJ2-7; TRBD1 matches at 11 bases. The CDR3 has 15 residues. Germline assignment: CDR1 MDHEN and CDR2 SYDVKM. The trim removed 6 bases at V and 5 bases at J, leaving 9 bases unmatched. The full variable domain, with the rest looked up from reference TRBV28 and TRBJ2-7, is DVKVTQSSRYLVKRTGEKVFLECVQDMDHENMFWYRQDPGLGLRLIYFSYDVKMKEKGDIPEGYSVSREKKERFSLILESASTNQTSMYLCASRPEDRGRNEQYFGPGTRLTVT.

This chain joins TRBV4-1 and TRBJ2-3, with TRBD1 as a possible D gene (5 bases). Deletions cut 5 bases from V and 2 bases from J, with 14 bases between. The CDR3 length is 15 residues. CDR1 and CDR2 from the germline V gene are MGHRA and YSYEKL. The DNA for the CDR3 is TGCGCCAGCAGCTTCAGGGAATTGGACACAGATACGCAGTATTTT. Translating gives CASSFRELDTDTQYF.

V gene TRBV7-8 combines with J gene TRBJ1-3; 8 bases align to TRBD1. CDR1 is SGHVS, CDR2 FQNEAQ, per germline. The CDR3 sequence is 18 residues long. Unmatched junction bases numbered 9, after V lost 1 base and J lost 1 base. CDR3 nucleotides: TGTGCCAGCAGCTTAGGACCGCGGACAGGGAATTCTGGAAACACCATATATTTT. As protein: CASSLGPRTGNSGNTIYF.

The rearrangement joins TRBV10-3 to TRBJ2-1; the D gene is possibly TRBD1 (5 bases). V lost 0 bases and J 7 bases, leaving 19 bases between the germline ends. This CDR3 spans 17 amino acids. CDR1 is ENHRY, CDR2 SYGVKD, per germline. In DNA form, the CDR3 reads TGTGCCATCAGTGAGTCGACTTTTTGGGGCCCGGGTAATGAGCAGTTCTTC. This translates into CAISESTFWGPGNEQFF.

The chain has TRBV9 and TRBJ1-5; D gene unclear. Between the trimmed V and J ends, which lost 0 bases and 6 bases, there was a span of 10 bases. This CDR3 has 14 residues. From germline, CDR1 is SGDLS and CDR2 YYNGEE. The CDR3 nucleotides are TGTGCCAGCAGCGTAGGTGATAGTGGTCAGCCCCAGCATTTT. Translated, it gives CASSVGDSGQPQHF.

The gene calls are TRBV7-6 and TRBJ2-7; D gene unclear. The CDR3 is 13 residues long. Germline V gene lookup returns CDR1 SGHVS and CDR2 FNYEAQ. Trimming took 1 base from V and 2 from J, leaving 6 bases between them. The CDR3, as DNA: TGTGCCAGCAGCTTAGGCAGTACCTACGAGCAGTACTTC. This codes for CASSLGSTYEQYF. Full variable domain (missing parts from reference TRBV7-6 and TRBJ2-7): GAGVSQSPRYKVTKRGQDVALRCDPISGHVSLYWYRQALGQGPEFLTYFNYEAQQDKSGLPNDRFSAERPEGSISTLTIQRTEQRDSAMYRCASSLGSTYEQYFGPGTRLTVT.

V usage is TRBV28 and J usage is TRBJ1-5, with D hard to call. The germline V gene encodes CDR1 MDHEN and CDR2 SYDVKM. The CDR3 consists of 14 residues. V lost 7 bases to trimming and J lost 5 bases, with 15 bases between them. DNA of the CDR3: TGTGCCAGCACTAAGTTGGCCGCCTATCAGCCCCAGCATTTT. Residues: CASTKLAAYQPQHF.

This chain links TRBV25-1 with TRBJ2-1; 10 nucleotides align to TRBD2. The germline gives CDR1 MGHDK, CDR2 SYGVNS. The V and J ends lost 5 bases and 4 bases, in that order; junction bases with no gene match: 2. The CDR3 runs to 14 residues. The CDR3 DNA reads as TGTGCCAGCAGTTTAGCGGGGGGATACAATGAGCAGTTCTTC. Protein sequence: CASSLAGGYNEQFF.

The chain uses TRBV6-1 and TRBJ1-5; 7 bases agree with TRBD1. Germline CDR1 reads MNHNS; CDR2 reads SASEGT. This CDR3 region has 18 residues. V gave up 3 bases and J gave up 0 bases; unmatched junction bases: 11. CDR3 residues: CASSDPQDRADSNQPQHF. As DNA, the CDR3 is TGTGCCAGCAGTGACCCTCAAGACAGGGCTGATAGCAATCAGCCCCAGCATTTT.

V is TRBV20-1 and J is TRBJ1-4; maybe TRBD1 (5 bases). Trimming took 3 bases from V and 1 from J, leaving 15 bases between them. The germline V gene encodes CDR1 DFQATT and CDR2 SNEGSKA (reference sequence). The CDR3 consists of 16 residues. The CDR3 loop reads CSASPAQGVTNEKLFF. CDR3 sequence (DNA): TGCAGTGCTAGTCCGGCGCAGGGCGTAACTAATGAAAAACTGTTTTTT.